The 24 T cell receptor beta chains reported below all come from one sample, sequenced in a study of cytomegalovirus exposure and HLA in healthy donors. With 60 Vbeta and 13 Jbeta primers, the PCR was carried out. The table came from immunoSEQ multiplex PCR; TCRdb's copy has only in-frame clones and leaves some out. Among under 150,000 clones listed, under 90% were seen once. Sequenced: PBMCs. Receptor source: a woman between 40 and 55 years old in good health and CMV-seronegative.

V usage is TRBV4-3 and J usage is TRBJ2-2; D might be TRBD2 (6 bases). Trimming took 0 bases from V and 6 from J, leaving 20 bases between them. Germline CDR1 is LGHNA and CDR2 is YSLEER. CDR3 length: 18 amino acids. The CDR3 DNA reads TGCGCCAGCAGCCAAGATGATTCCGGGACTCACCGGGCCGGGGAGCTGTTTTTT. This gives the protein CASSQDDSGTHRAGELFF.

Details on this clone: Other DNA sequences in the same sample also yield this CDR3. The V gene is TRBV6-1, the J gene TRBJ1-1, with D hard to call. V gave up 0 bases and J gave up 8 bases, with 13 bases separating them. This CDR3 spans 14 amino acids. Per the germline V gene, CDR1 is MNHNS and CDR2 is SASEGT. CDR3 sequence reads: CASSEARGRTEAFF. The CDR3 DNA reads as TGTGCCAGCAGTGAAGCGCGGGGAAGAACAGAAGCTTTCTTT.

This chain uses TRBV28 with TRBJ2-1; the match to TRBD2 covers 8 bases. The CDR3 runs to 17 residues. In germline, CDR1 is MDHEN, CDR2 SYDVKM. V was pared by 5 bases and J by 2 bases, with 11 bases of the junction left unmatched. The CDR3 region has the DNA TGTGCCAGCAGTCCCCCATCAGTAGCGGGACCCTACAATGAGCAGTTCTTC. This encodes CASSPPSVAGPYNEQFF.

The chain couples TRBV5-4 to TRBJ2-5; 12 bases match TRBD2. The CDR3 runs to 14 residues. Germline V gene data show CDR1 as SGHNT and CDR2 as YYREEE (reference sequence). After removal of 4 bases from V and 5 bases from J, the junction contained 3 bases not matched to a gene. The CDR3: CASSRLAGAETQYF. CDR3 sequence (DNA): TGTGCCAGCAGCCGACTAGCGGGAGCTGAGACCCAGTACTTC.

This chain connects TRBV4-1 to TRBJ1-2, with 7 bases identical to TRBD1. With 0 bases clipped from V and 4 bases from J, the junction kept 8 bases outside the gene matches. CDR3 length: 16 amino acids. Germline V gene lookup returns CDR1 MGHRA and CDR2 YSYEKL. The CDR3 sequence: CASSQDPGQALYGYTF. DNA for the CDR3: TGCGCCAGCAGCCAAGATCCCGGACAGGCGCTCTATGGCTACACCTTC.

V and J are TRBV6-6 and TRBJ1-1, with a weak D call TRBD1 (6 bases). In germline, CDR1 is MNHNY, CDR2 SVGAGI (reference sequence). V shed 6 bases and J shed 0 bases, with 11 bases lying between them. This CDR3 has 14 residues. CDR3 protein: CASRGGQLNTEAFF. CDR3 coding DNA: TGTGCCAGCAGGGGTGGACAGCTGAACACTGAAGCTTTCTTT.

This clone was counted once. This sequence joins TRBV19 and TRBJ2-3; TRBD2 agrees at 10 bases. This CDR3 has 16 amino acids. The V gene end was trimmed by 3 bases and the J gene end by 6 bases; junction bases not matched to a gene: 9. Germline CDR1 and CDR2: LNHDA and SQIVND (reference sequence). CDR3 sequence: CASSMFSGGTPDTQYF. DNA of the CDR3: TGTGCCAGTAGTATGTTTAGCGGGGGGACACCCGATACGCAGTATTTT.

V is TRBV18 and J is TRBJ2-2; D possibly corresponds to TRBD1 (5 bases). V was cut by 3 bases and J by 5 bases, with 10 bases left in between. The germline gives CDR1 KGHSH, CDR2 LQKENI. The CDR3 spans 14 residues. The CDR3 region has the DNA TGTGCCAGCTCACCTTCCAGGGAAACCGGGGAGCTGTTTTTT. Translation gives CASSPSRETGELFF. Variable domain in full (rest from reference TRBV18 and TRBJ2-2): NAGVMQNPRHLVRRRGQEARLRCSPMKGHSHVYWYRQLPEEGLKFMVYLQKENIIDESGMPKERFSAEFPKEGPSILRIQQVVRGDSAAYFCASSPSRETGELFFGEGSRLTVL.

The V and J genes are TRBV14 and TRBJ1-6, with TRBD1 as a possible D gene (6 bases). This CDR3 has 15 residues. Germline CDR1 SGHDN, CDR2 FVKESK. V was clipped by 3 bases and J by 7 bases, with 13 bases between them. The CDR3 sequence is CASSHDRPGNSPLHF. The CDR3 region has the DNA TGTGCCAGCAGCCATGACAGGCCGGGGAATTCACCCCTCCACTTT.

This sequence joins TRBV9 and TRBJ1-2; D might be TRBD1 (6 bases). Germline CDR1 and CDR2: SGDLS and YYNGEE. Trimming stripped 4 bases from V and 4 bases from J, with 11 bases between. This CDR3 has 13 residues. The DNA of the CDR3 is TGTGCCAGCAGCCTGGGACACACCTATGGCTACACCTTC. The encoded protein is CASSLGHTYGYTF. The whole variable domain, remainder taken from reference TRBV9 and TRBJ1-2, is DSGVTQTPKHLITATGQRVTLRCSPRSGDLSVYWYQQSLDQGLQFLIQYYNGEERAKGNILERFSAQQFPDLHSELNLSSLELGDSALYFCASSLGHTYGYTFGSGTRLTVV.

This chain links TRBV27 with TRBJ1-1; 8 bases fit TRBD1. V shed 6 bases, J shed 10 bases, and the junction held 13 bases outside the gene matches. Germline values: CDR1 MNHEY, CDR2 SMNVEV (reference sequence). This CDR3 is 14 amino acids long. CDR3 DNA sequence: TGTGCCAGCAGCCGTAGGACAGGGAGTTTGAGAGCTTTCTTT. This sequence encodes CASSRRTGSLRAFF.

J is TRBJ2-7 and V is TRBV5-6, with 9 nucleotides matching TRBD2. J was trimmed by 3 bases and V by 0 bases; bases with no gene match: 7. Germline V gene lookup returns CDR1 SGHDT and CDR2 YYEEEE. This CDR3 comprises 16 residues. CDR3 sequence: CASSLAGGGRVYEQYF. The CDR3 coding sequence is TGTGCCAGCAGCTTGGCGGGTGGCGGGAGGGTCTACGAGCAGTACTTC.

This clone turned up a few times. The V call is TRBV6-1, the J call TRBJ1-1, with TRBD1 matching over 8 bases. Germline-derived CDR1 and CDR2 are MNHNS and SASEGT. This CDR3 spans 15 amino acids. V was pared by 3 bases and J by 5 bases, with 8 bases of the junction left unmatched. Here the CDR3 reads CASSDPGQASTEAFF. Written as DNA, the CDR3 is TGTGCCAGCAGTGACCCGGGACAGGCGAGTACTGAAGCTTTCTTT.

V is TRBV18 and J is TRBJ1-5, with 7 bases lining up with TRBD1. J gave up 0 bases and V 3 bases, and 2 bases lay outside the gene matches. Germline V gives CDR1 KGHSH, CDR2 LQKENI. This CDR3 spans 15 amino acids. CDR3 DNA: TGTGCCAGCTCACCGGGACAGAATAGCAATCAGCCCCAGCATTTT. Protein: CASSPGQNSNQPQHF.

This clone showed up just once. J is TRBJ2-7 and V is TRBV5-3, with TRBD2 identical over 11 bases. TRBV5-3 is placed among ORFs of uncertain function. V trimming: 0 bases; J trimming: 5 bases; junction bases outside the gene matches: 13. The CDR3 runs to 18 residues. CDR3 bases: TGTGCCAGAAGCTTGGTGGGCCCCGGGTCTAGCGGGAGGAACGAGCAGTACTTC. This encodes CARSLVGPGSSGRNEQYF.

The table lists this clone with a count of one. The rearrangement links TRBV4-1 to TRBJ2-1; D uncertain. There are 14 residues in the CDR3. Germline V lookup: CDR1 MGHRA, CDR2 YSYEKL. Trimming stripped 1 base from V and 10 bases from J, with 14 bases between. The CDR3 nucleotides are TGCGCCAGCAGCCAAGTTGACTCCCCCGGGGAGCAGTTCTTC. Translating gives CASSQVDSPGEQFF.

The chain carries TRBV5-1 and TRBJ1-1, with TRBD1 matching 10 bases. Looked up from germline, CDR1 is SGHRS and CDR2 is YFSETQ. The CDR3 extends over 16 amino acids. Germline trimming cut 0 bases from V and 0 bases from J; bases unmatched to any gene: 2. CDR3 region: CASSLGQGAMNTEAFF. The CDR3 DNA reads as TGCGCCAGCAGCTTGGGACAGGGGGCAATGAACACTGAAGCTTTCTTT.

This clone was seen just once. The chain uses TRBV6-1 and TRBJ1-2, with D tentatively TRBD1 (5 bases). Germline CDR1 reads MNHNS; CDR2 reads SASEGT. The CDR3 has 11 amino acids. The V gene lost 11 bases and the J gene lost 8 bases, with 15 bases spanning the gap. Here the CDR3 reads CAGTGGSGYTF. CDR3 DNA sequence: TGTGCCGGCACGGGGGGGAGCGGCTACACCTTC.

The genes are TRBV6-4 and TRBJ1-2; unclear D gene. The CDR3 covers 10 residues. V was trimmed by 11 bases and J by 5 bases, leaving 9 bases between them. The V gene's germline CDR1 is MRHNA and CDR2 SNTAGT. The CDR3 reads CASPRYGYTF. The CDR3 DNA is TGTGCCTCCCCTCGGTATGGCTACACCTTC.

The chain combines TRBV7-3 with TRBJ1-3; a possible D gene is TRBD1 (5 bases). Germline V gives CDR1 SGHTA, CDR2 FQGTGA. Trimming shortened V by 5 bases and J by 2 bases, and 7 bases separated the two germline ends. The CDR3 totals 13 residues. The CDR3 DNA reads TGTGCCAGCAGCCCAGGGACTGGAAACACCATATATTTT. The encoded protein is CASSPGTGNTIYF. The entire variable domain, with the rest obtained from reference TRBV7-3 and TRBJ1-3, is as follows: GAGVSQTPSNKVTEKGKYVELRCDPISGHTALYWYRQSLGQGPEFLIYFQGTGAADDSGLPNDRFFAVRPEGSVSTLKIQRTERGDSAVYLCASSPGTGNTIYFGEGSWLTVV.

Only a few counts were recorded for this clone. The chain has TRBV7-9 and TRBJ2-7, with a weak D call TRBD2 (6 bases). Germline-derived CDR1 and CDR2 are SEHNR and FQNEAQ (reference sequence). This CDR3 spans 16 amino acids. The V gene lost 4 bases and the J gene lost 4 bases, with 20 bases spanning the gap. CDR3 amino acids: CASSSERGGTKYEQYF. CDR3 bases: TGTGCCAGCAGCTCCGAGCGCGGCGGGACGAAATACGAGCAGTACTTC.

V and J are TRBV9 and TRBJ1-2; possibly TRBD1 for D (6 bases). The CDR3 has 12 amino acids. CDR1 and CDR2 from the germline V gene are SGDLS and YYNGEE. The germline V and J ends were trimmed by 2 bases and 7 bases, with 9 bases remaining between them. The CDR3 bases are TGTGCCAGCAGCGTCGAAGGGGGTGGCTACACCTTC. It yields the protein CASSVEGGGYTF.

There are a few counts of this clone. V and J are TRBV18 and TRBJ1-3; weak D call: TRBD1 (5 bases). Trimming stripped 4 bases from V and 0 bases from J, with 10 bases between. The germline CDR1 and CDR2 sequences are KGHSH and LQKENI. The CDR3 totals 15 residues. CDR3 protein: CASSQRQSSGNTIYF. The CDR3 nucleotides read TGTGCCAGCTCACAAAGACAGAGCTCTGGAAACACCATATATTTT. Supplemented by reference TRBV18 and TRBJ1-3, the full variable domain reads NAGVMQNPRHLVRRRGQEARLRCSPMKGHSHVYWYRQLPEEGLKFMVYLQKENIIDESGMPKERFSAEFPKEGPSILRIQQVVRGDSAAYFCASSQRQSSGNTIYFGEGSWLTVV.

This chain links TRBV10-3 with TRBJ1-2, with 10 bases lining up with TRBD1. J was trimmed by 8 bases and V by 4 bases; bases with no gene match: 7. Germline CDR1 and CDR2: ENHRY and SYGVKD. CDR3 size: 14 residues. The CDR3 loop reads CAISVDRGQEGYTF. The CDR3, as DNA: TGTGCCATCAGTGTCGACAGGGGGCAAGAAGGCTACACCTTC.